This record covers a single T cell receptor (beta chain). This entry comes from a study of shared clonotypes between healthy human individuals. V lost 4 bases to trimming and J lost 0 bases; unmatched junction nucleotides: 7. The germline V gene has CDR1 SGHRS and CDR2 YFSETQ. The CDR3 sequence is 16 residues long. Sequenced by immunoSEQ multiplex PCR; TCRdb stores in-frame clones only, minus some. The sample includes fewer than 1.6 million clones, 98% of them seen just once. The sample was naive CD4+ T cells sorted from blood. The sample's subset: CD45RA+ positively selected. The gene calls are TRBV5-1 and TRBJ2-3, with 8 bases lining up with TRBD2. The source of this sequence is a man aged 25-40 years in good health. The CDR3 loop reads CASSIQLAESTDTQYF. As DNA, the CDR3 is TGCGCCAGCAGCATCCAACTAGCGGAGAGCACAGATACGCAGTATTTT.